Given below is one T cell receptor (beta chain) in context. The antigen remains undetermined. These data are taken from a study of T cells in localized non-small cell lung cancer. Study conclusions and caveats: Uninvolved adjacent lung had higher T cell clonality than tumor and all other tissues. A median of 57 clones ranked among the top 100 in tumor appeared in adjacent lung.

Repertoires were generated with immunoSEQ multiplex PCR, while TCRdb's copy carries only in-frame clones and drops some. The data show over 25,000 clones, with roughly 88% seen just once and approximately 1.1% held by the top ten. Germline V CDR1 and CDR2: SGHDT, YYEEEE. The CDR3 has 13 residues. Trimming pared 5 bases from V and 1 base from J, leaving 10 bases between. Sequencing used peripheral blood, obtained before any cancer treatment. The sequence derives from a woman aged 40-69 years with stage I lung adenocarcinoma. This chain links TRBV5-6 with TRBJ2-7, with D maybe TRBD1 (5 bases). The CDR3 region is CASRRQSSYEQYF. CDR3 bases: TGTGCCAGCAGGAGACAGAGTTCCTACGAGCAGTACTTC.